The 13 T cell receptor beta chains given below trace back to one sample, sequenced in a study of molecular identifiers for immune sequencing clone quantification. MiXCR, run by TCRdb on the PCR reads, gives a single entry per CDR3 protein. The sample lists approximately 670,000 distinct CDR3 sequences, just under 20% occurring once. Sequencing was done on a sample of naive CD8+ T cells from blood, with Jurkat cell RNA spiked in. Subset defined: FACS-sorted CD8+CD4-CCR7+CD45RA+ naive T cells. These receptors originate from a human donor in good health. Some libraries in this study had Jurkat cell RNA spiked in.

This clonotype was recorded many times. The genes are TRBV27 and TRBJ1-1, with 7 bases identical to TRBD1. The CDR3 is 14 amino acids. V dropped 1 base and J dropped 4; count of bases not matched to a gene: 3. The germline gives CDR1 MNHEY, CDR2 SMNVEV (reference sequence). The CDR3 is CASSLLAGGTEAFF. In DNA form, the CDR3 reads TGTGCCAGCAGTTTATTGGCAGGGGGCACTGAAGCTTTCTTT.

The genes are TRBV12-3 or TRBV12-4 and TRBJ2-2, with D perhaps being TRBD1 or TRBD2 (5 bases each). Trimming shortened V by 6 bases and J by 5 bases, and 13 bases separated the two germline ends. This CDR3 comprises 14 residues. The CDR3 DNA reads TGTGCCAGCAGGGGGACCGTGGGGACCGGGGAGCTGTTTTTT. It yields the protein CASRGTVGTGELFF.

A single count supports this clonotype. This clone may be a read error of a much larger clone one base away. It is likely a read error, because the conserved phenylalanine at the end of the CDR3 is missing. CDR3 region: CASRQLTGGDEQFL. CDR3 bases: TGTGCCAGCAGACAGCTAACAGGGGGCGATGAGCAGTTCCTC. The chain couples TRBV6-2 or TRBV6-3 to TRBJ2-1; 9 bases align to TRBD1. The germline CDR1 and CDR2 sequences are MNHEY and SVGEGT. The CDR3 sequence is 14 residues long. Trimming took 6 bases from V and 8 from J; bases not matched to a gene: 8.

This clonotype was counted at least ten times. The CDR3 sequence is CSAREESYEQYF. The CDR3, as DNA: TGCAGTGCTAGGGAAGAGAGTTACGAGCAGTACTTC. The J gene is TRBJ2-7, the V gene TRBV20-1, with D unclear. Germline CDR1 is DFQATT and CDR2 is SNEGSKA (reference sequence). This CDR3 region has 12 residues. Trimming removed 3 bases at V and 4 bases at J, with 10 bases between.

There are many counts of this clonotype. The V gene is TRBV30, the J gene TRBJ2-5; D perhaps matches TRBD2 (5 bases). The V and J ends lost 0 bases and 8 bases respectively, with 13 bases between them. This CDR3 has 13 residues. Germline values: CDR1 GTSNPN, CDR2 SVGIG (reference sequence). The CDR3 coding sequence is TGTGCCTGGAGTGTCTGGGCCCGGGAAACCCAGTACTTC. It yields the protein CAWSVWARETQYF.

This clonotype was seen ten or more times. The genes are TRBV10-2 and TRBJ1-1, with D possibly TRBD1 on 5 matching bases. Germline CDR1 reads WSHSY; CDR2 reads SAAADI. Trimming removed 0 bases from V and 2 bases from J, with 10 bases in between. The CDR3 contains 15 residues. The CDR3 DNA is TGCGCCAGCAGTGAGTCGAGGGGAACAAACACTGAAGCTTTCTTT. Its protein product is CASSESRGTNTEAFF.

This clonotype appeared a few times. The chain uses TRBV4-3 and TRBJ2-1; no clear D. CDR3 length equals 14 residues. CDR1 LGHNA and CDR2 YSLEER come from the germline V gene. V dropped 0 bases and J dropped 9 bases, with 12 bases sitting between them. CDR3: CASSQDSGSREQFF. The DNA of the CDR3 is TGCGCCAGCAGCCAAGATTCGGGTTCTCGTGAGCAGTTCTTC.

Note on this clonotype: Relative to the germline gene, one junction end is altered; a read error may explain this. The CDR3 spells CVWSVGGGTEQYF. The CDR3 DNA reads TGTGTCTGGAGTGTTGGGGGGGGCACCGAGCAGTACTTC. The chain couples TRBV30 to TRBJ2-7; tentatively, D is TRBD2 (7 bases). The CDR3 has 13 residues. The germline V gene encodes CDR1 GTSNPN and CDR2 SVGIG (reference sequence).

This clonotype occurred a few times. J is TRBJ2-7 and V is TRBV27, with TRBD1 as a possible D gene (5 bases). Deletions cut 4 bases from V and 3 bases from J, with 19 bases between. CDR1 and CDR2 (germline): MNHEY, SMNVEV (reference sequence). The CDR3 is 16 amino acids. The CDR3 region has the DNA TGTGCCAGCAGTTCCGAATTCCACAGGACCTACTACGAGCAGTACTTC. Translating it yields CASSSEFHRTYYEQYF.

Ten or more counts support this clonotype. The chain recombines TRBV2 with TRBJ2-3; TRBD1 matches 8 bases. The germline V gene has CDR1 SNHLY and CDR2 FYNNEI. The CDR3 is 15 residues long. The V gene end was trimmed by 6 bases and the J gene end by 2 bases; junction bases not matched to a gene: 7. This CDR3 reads CASRQGQANTDTQYF. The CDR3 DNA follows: TGTGCCAGCAGACAGGGACAGGCAAACACAGATACGCAGTATTTT. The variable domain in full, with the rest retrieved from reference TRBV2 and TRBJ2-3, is EPEVTQTPSHQVTQMGQEVILRCVPISNHLYFYWYRQILGQKVEFLVSFYNNEISEKSEIFDDQFSVERPDGSNFTLKIRSTKLEDSAMYFCASRQGQANTDTQYFGPGTRLTVL.

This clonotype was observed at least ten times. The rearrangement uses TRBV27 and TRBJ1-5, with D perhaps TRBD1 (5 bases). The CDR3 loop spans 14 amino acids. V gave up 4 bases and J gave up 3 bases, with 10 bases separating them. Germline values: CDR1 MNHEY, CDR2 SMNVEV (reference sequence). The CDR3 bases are TGTGCCAGCAGTTACGCAGGGACCAATCAGCCCCAGCATTTT. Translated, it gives CASSYAGTNQPQHF.

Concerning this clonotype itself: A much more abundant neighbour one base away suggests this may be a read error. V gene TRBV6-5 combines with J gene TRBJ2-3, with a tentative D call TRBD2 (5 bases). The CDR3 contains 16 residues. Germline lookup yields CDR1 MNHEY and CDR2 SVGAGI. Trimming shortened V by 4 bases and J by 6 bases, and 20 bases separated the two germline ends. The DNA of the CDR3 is TGTGCCAGCAGTTGGCTAACGGGGAGCCCCGGGGATACGCAGTATTTT. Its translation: CASSWLTGSPGDTQYF.

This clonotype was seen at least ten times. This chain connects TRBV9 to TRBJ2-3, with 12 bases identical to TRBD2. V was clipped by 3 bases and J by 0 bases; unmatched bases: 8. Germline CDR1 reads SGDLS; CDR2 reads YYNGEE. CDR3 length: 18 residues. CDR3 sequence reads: CASSEGRTSGTSTDTQYF. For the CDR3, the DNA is TGTGCCAGCAGCGAGGGCAGGACTAGCGGGACTAGCACAGATACGCAGTATTTT.